This T cell receptor beta chain was profiled in a study of T-cell reconstitution after alpha-beta-depleted transplantation in children. Per germline, CDR1 MNHEY and CDR2 SMNVEV (reference sequence). This CDR3 is built from 15 residues. J lost 7 bases, V lost 3 bases, and 6 bases had no gene match. This clonotype was seen repeatedly, ten times or more. The authors prepared the TCRbeta library with unique molecular identifiers. TCRdb recomputed calls from the PCR reads with MiXCR, one row per CDR3 protein. The sample lists around 600,000 distinct CDR3 sequences, about 10% occurring once. The TCR comes from a human donor who donated a stem cell graft to a child with acute myeloid leukemia. The chain is built from TRBV27 and TRBJ2-1, with TRBD1 matching 10 bases. The sample in question was PBMCs from the stem cell graft donor, obtained from the stem cell graft. The CDR3 DNA follows: TGTGCCAGCAGTTTTCTGGACAGGGGGATAAATGAGCAGTTCTTC. This translates into CASSFLDRGINEQFF.